This TCR beta chain was identified in a study of T cells in Graves' hyperthyroidism and ophthalmopathy (dated by TCRdb to 2018 to 2020). Describing the broader study: Peripheral blood was collected at initial diagnosis, before any treatment. To identify distinguishing TCR V-J signatures, a discovery cohort of roughly 100 patients was used, comprising some 45 with Graves' ophthalmopathy and around 60 with stable Graves' hyperthyroidism. Prospective prediction of ophthalmopathy was tested in an independent validation cohort consisting of 18 hyperthyroidism patients and over 15 patients who later progressed to ophthalmopathy. The 100 discovery patients were randomly split 7:3 into training and test sets. The study also compared thyroid tissue and blood T-cell repertoires from over 5 Graves' hyperthyroidism patients. Following sampling, methimazole starting at 30 mg daily was given to hyperthyroidism patients, and high-dose intravenous methylprednisolone was given to ophthalmopathy patients. The paper describes TCR Vbeta CDR3 sequencing of 130 to 150 peripheral blood samples, made up of some 42 ophthalmopathy patients, 70 to 75 hyperthyroidism patients and roughly 17 progressor patients. Paper-wide results and their limitations: A model built on a 13 V-J signature distinguished ophthalmopathy from stable hyperthyroidism, reaching roughly 88% sensitivity and under 84% specificity in cross-validation and 80%/75% in testing. Sample size was not statistically predetermined, and investigators were not blinded to group allocation. During validation, the model predicted progression to ophthalmopathy a median of roughly 7.1 months ahead of onset, with almost 71% sensitivity and 72% to 80% specificity. Blood samples also contained most of the expanded thyroid clonotypes (frequency above 0.001), which suggests that blood repertoires may reflect thyroid immune responses.

Stable Graves' hyperthyroidism was defined as no progression to ophthalmopathy during 18 months of follow-up. Hyperthyroidism patients were newly diagnosed, with disease duration under 2 months, and aged 18 to 65 years. Patients with uncontrolled infections, other autoimmune diseases, pregnancy or lactation were excluded. Clinical symptoms, serum thyroxine and TRAb, thyroid ultrasound, and orbital computed tomography formed the basis for the diagnoses. Ficoll-Paque density gradient centrifugation was used to isolate PBMCs from about 10 ml of fresh peripheral blood. Total RNA was extracted using Trizol reagent, and RNA quality was assessed on an Agilent 2100 Bioanalyzer. TCR beta CDR3 regions were amplified from RNA transcripts. The first round of RT-PCR for the TCR CDR3 was performed with the HTBI primer set and the Qiagen OneStep RT-PCR kit. Libraries were constructed in a second round of multiplex PCR, after which size selection and purification were carried out. Paired-end sequencing of the libraries was performed with 100 bp reads on an Illumina HiSeq2000. Concerning the study's data processing: Raw data were processed with SOAPnuke, discarding reads with adapters, uncalled bases, mean Phred below 15, or no exact constant-primer or identifier match. COPE v1.2.5 was used to merge high-quality paired reads, and clonotypes were defined as unique nucleotide sequences. MiTCR v1.1 was used to align the clonotypes against IMGT TRBV, TRBD and TRBJ reference segments. The analysis was restricted to V-J combinations with a frequency above 0.0001, which together covered 98% to 99.2% of the repertoires. A TCS score was defined as the ratio between F50 (clonal expansion) and ExV (chaos), using BLOSUM62-based TCRdist between CDR3 peptides within each V-J. Welch's t-statistics and random forest reduced 500 to 550 V-J features to about 12, which were used in a naive Bayes classifier (R e1071). TCRdb took the public reads, trimmed them with fastp at Q25, ran MiXCR for clone calling and kept in-frame beta chains. All rows with the same CDR3 protein become a single entry with the most common DNA and genes. TCRdb's processing, not the authors' own work, is the source of the V and J calls. This sample is represented by more than 300,000 distinct CDR3 sequences; roughly 13% of them were singletons. The leading ten clones occupy 9.2% of the sample.

CDR1 and CDR2 were assigned from the germline V gene as SGDLS and YYNGEE. V is shortened by 0 bases, J by 5 bases, and the region joining them spans 5 bases. The CDR3 has 13 amino acids, counting the end cysteine and phenylalanine. Only CDR3 DNA is held: 39 bases, read in frame from base 1. About this clonotype: No cognate antigen has been identified for it. It has no much larger one-base neighbor in the sample; base qualities were not kept.

Source material: blood. The TCR originated in a young woman with Graves' hyperthyroidism. In this chain, TRBV9 is recombined with TRBJ2-2, with no D gene named confidently. The nucleotide sequence is given as TGTGCCAGCAGCGTAGGGGCAACCGGGGAGCTGTTTTTT. This is translated as CASSVGATGELFF.